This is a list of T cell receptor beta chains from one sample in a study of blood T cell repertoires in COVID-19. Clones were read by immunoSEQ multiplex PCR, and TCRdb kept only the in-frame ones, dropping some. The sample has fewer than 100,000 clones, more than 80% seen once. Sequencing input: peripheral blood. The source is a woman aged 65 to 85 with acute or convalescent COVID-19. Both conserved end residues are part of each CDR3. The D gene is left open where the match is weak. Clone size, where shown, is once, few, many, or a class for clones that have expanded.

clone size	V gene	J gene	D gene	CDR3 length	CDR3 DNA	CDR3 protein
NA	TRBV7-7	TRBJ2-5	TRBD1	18	TGTGCCAGCAGCAAGGGCAGGGTTCCAGGGGGCTATGGGGAGACCCAGTACTTC	CASSKGRVPGGYGETQYF
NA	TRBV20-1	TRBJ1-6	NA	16	TGCAGTGCGAGTACAGGGTTAAGCTCCTATAATTCACCCCTCCACTTT	CSASTGLSSYNSPLHF
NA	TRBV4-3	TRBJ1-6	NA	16	TGCGCCAGCAGCCCGGACTACAGCTCCTATAATTCACCCCTCCACTTT	CASSPDYSSYNSPLHF
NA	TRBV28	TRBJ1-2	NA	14	TGTGCCAGCAGTTCGGACCGACTACTCTATGGCTACACCTTC	CASSSDRLLYGYTF
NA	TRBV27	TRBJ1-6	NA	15	TGTGCCAGCAGTTTGGGTTTCGGGGGGGGTTCACCCCTCCACTTT	CASSLGFGGGSPLHF
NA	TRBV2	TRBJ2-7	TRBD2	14	TGTGCCAGCAGTTTTTTAGCGGGTCAGGGCGAGCAGTACTTC	CASSFLAGQGEQYF
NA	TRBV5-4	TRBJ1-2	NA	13	TGTGCCAGCAGCCCTGGGGAGTCCTATGGCTACACCTTC	CASSPGESYGYTF
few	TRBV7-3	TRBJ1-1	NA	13	TGTGCCAGCAGCTTTACAGTGAACACTGAAGCTTTCTTT	CASSFTVNTEAFF
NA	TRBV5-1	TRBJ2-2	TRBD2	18	TGCGCCAGCAGCTCGAGAGTAAGGAGCGGGAGTTCGACCGGGGAGCTGTTTTTT	CASSSRVRSGSSTGELFF
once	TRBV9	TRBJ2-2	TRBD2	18	TGTGCCAGCAGTTCCACACTCACTAGCGGGGGCCGAACCGGGGAGCTGTTTTTT	CASSSTLTSGGRTGELFF
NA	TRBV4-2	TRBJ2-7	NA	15	TGTGCCAGCAGCCAAGAGGGCGCAAAGTATGGAGAGCAGTACTTC	CASSQEGAKYGEQYF
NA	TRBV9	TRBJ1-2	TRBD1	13	TGTGCCAGCAGCCCAGGACAGGGGTATGGCTACACCTTC	CASSPGQGYGYTF
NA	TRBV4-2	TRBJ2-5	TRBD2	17	TGTGCCAGCAGCCAAGTGAGAGCGGGGGGGCCTTTGGAGACCCAGTACTTC	CASSQVRAGGPLETQYF
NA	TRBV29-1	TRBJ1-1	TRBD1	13	TGCAGCGTCGATACTTACAGGGGAACTGAAGCTTTCTTT	CSVDTYRGTEAFF
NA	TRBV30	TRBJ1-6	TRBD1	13	TGTGCCTTCAGACAGGGGCAAAATTCACCCCTCCACTTT	CAFRQGQNSPLHF
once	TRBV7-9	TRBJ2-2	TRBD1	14	TGTGCCAGCAGCTCGACCCGGGACAGGGCTAGTTGGTTTTTT	CASSSTRDRASWFF
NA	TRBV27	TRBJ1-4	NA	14	TGTGCCAGCAGAGGGAGTGGGATCGTCGAAAAACTGTTTTTT	CASRGSGIVEKLFF
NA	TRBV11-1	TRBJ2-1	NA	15	TGTGCCAGCAGCCCAGGTGGGGGGGGCCTAAATGAGCAGTTCTTC	CASSPGGGGLNEQFF
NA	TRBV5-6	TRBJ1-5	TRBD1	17	TGTGCCAGCAGCTTAAATCCCGCGGGACAGGGTAATCAGCCCCAGCATTTT	CASSLNPAGQGNQPQHF
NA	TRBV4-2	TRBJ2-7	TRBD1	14	TGTGCCAGCAGCTTCGGACAGGGGGCGAACGAGCAGTACTTC	CASSFGQGANEQYF
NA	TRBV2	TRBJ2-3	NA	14	TGTTCCCTCCGACTGAATTCTAGCACAGATACGCAGTATTTT	CSLRLNSSTDTQYF
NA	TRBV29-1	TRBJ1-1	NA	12	TGCAGCGTTGCACAGGGAAGCACTGAAGCTTTCTTT	CSVAQGSTEAFF